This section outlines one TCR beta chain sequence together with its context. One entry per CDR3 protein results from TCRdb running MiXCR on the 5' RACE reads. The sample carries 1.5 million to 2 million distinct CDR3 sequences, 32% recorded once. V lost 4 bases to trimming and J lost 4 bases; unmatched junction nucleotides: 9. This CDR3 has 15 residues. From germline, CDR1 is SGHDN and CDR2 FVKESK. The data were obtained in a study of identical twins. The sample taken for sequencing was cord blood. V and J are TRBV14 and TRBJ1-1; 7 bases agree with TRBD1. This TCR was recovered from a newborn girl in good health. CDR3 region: CASSRFPGGGTEAFF. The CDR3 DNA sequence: TGTGCCAGCAGCCGTTTCCCAGGGGGTGGCACTGAAGCTTTCTTT. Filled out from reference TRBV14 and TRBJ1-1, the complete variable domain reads EAGVTQFPSHSVIEKGQTVTLRCDPISGHDNLYWYRRVMGKEIKFLLHFVKESKQDESGMPNNRFLAERTGGTYSTLKVQPAELEDSGVYFCASSRFPGGGTEAFFGQGTRLTVV.